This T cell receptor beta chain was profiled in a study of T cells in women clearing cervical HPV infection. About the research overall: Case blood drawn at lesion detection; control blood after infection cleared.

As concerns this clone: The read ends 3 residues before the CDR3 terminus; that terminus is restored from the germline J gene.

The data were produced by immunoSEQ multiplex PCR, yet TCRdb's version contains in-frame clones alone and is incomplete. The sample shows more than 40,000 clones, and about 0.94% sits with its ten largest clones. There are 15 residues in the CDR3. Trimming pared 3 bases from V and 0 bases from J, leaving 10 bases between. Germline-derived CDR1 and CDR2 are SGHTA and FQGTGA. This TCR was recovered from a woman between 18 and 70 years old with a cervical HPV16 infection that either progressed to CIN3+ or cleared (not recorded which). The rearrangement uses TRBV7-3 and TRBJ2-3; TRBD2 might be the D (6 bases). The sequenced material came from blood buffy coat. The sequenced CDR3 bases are TGTGCCAGCAGCTTTCTCGGGGGTAGCACAGATACG. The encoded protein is CASSFLGGSTDT. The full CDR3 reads CASSFLGGSTDTQYF.